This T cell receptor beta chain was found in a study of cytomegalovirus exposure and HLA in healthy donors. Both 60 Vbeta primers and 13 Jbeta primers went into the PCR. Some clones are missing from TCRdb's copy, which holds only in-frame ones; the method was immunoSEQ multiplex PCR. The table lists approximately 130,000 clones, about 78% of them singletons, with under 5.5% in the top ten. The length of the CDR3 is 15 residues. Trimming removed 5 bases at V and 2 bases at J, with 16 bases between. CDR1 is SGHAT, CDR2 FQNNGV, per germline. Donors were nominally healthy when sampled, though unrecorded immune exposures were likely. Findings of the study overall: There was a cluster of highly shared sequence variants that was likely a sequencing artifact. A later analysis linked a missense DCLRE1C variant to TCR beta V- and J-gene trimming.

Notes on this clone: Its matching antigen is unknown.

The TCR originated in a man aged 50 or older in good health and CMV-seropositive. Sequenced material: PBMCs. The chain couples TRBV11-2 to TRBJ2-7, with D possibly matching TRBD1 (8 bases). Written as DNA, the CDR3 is TGTGCCAGCAGCCCAAACAGGGGGGGCACCTACGAGCAGTACTTC. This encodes CASSPNRGGTYEQYF.